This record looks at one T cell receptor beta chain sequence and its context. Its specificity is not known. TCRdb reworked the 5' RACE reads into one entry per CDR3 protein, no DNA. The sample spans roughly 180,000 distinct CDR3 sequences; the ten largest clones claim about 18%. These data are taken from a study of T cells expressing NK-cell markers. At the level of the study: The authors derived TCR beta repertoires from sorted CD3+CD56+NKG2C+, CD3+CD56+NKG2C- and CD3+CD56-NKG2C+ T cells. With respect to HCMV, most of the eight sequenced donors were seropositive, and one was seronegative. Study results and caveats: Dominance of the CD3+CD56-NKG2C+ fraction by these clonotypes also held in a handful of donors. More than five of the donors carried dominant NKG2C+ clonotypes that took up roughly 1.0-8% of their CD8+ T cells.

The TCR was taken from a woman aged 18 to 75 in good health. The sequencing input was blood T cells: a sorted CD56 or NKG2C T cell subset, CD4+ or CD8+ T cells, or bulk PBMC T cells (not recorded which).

CDR3 loop: CASSEQGGLTGELFF. This rearrangement joins TRBV5-1 to TRBJ2-2; TCRdb's assignment of TRBD1 cannot be checked, as there is no DNA. This CDR3 has 15 amino acids. Germline assignment: CDR1 SGHRS and CDR2 YFSETQ. The variable domain in full, completed from reference TRBV5-1 and TRBJ2-2, reads KAGVTQTPRYLIKTRGQQVTLSCSPISGHRSVSWYQQTPGQGLQFLFEYFSETQRNKGNFPGRFSGRQFSNSRSEMNVSTLELGDSALYLCASSEQGGLTGELFFGEGSRLTVL.